This is a list of T cell receptor beta chains from one sample in a study of shared clonotypes between healthy human individuals. The repertoire was sequenced with immunoSEQ multiplex PCR; TCRdb's copy has only in-frame clones and lacks some. The sample lists some 2,100,000 clones; about 93% were seen once. Sequencing was done on a sample of naive CD8+ T cells from PBMCs. These receptors were obtained from a man younger than 30 in good health. Some clones in this sample may be carry-over from other donors' samples. CDR3s leave out the opening cysteine and the closing phenylalanine or tryptophan. The D gene is left open where the match is weak.

v_call	j_call	d_call	cdr3_aa
TRBV27	TRBJ2-2	TRBD1	ASSLARTGPELF
TRBV28	TRBJ2-5	.	ASSPAAGVNQETQY
TRBV29-1	TRBJ1-2	.	SVALSSFGYT
TRBV7-8	TRBJ1-1	.	ASSSPAGGLTEAF
TRBV15	TRBJ1-1	.	ATSRDWATGPEAF
TRBV29-1	TRBJ1-1	.	SATRTEAF
TRBV10-3	TRBJ2-5	TRBD2	ATGLAGDGETQY
TRBV30	TRBJ2-1	TRBD2	AWRASGRNEQF
TRBV5-4	TRBJ2-2	TRBD2	ASSVRTSGGELF
TRBV11-3	TRBJ2-1	TRBD1	ASSLGQGQGSYNEQF
TRBV7-9	TRBJ2-3	.	ASSSHLGRRGTDTQY
TRBV28	TRBJ2-3	TRBD2	ASRPLRPGLASNTQY
TRBV6-5	TRBJ2-7	TRBD1	ASTTRTGGSYEQY
TRBV19	TRBJ2-2	TRBD2	ASRLAGSYTGELF
TRBV2	TRBJ2-7	.	ASREEPISYEQY
TRBV6-1	TRBJ2-7	.	ASSPSYYEQY
TRBV28	TRBJ1-5	.	ASSLVLRDQPQH
TRBV19	TRBJ2-7	.	ASSTRAGSVEQY
TRBV6-1	TRBJ2-3	TRBD2	ASRRAGARTDTQY
TRBV27	TRBJ2-7	TRBD2	ASSLFWREDYEQY
TRBV11-2	TRBJ2-3	.	ASSYGRGDTQY
TRBV5-6	TRBJ1-1	TRBD1	ASSPGQGIEAF